A selection of T cell receptor beta chains follows, all from one sample in a study of response to subunit inactivated influenza vaccine. Via MiXCR, TCRdb re-called the RT-PCR reads, giving one row per CDR3 protein. The table records around 470,000 distinct CDR3 sequences, 6.5% to 8% of them present only once. Sequences were derived from PBMCs from blood, sampled roughly 24 months after vaccination. The receptors originated from a man aged 50 to 69 who received an inactivated influenza vaccine. Each CDR3 is given with its conserved first and last residue. The D gene is left open where the match is weak. The size of a clone is reported for some rows only, either as once, few or many, or as a class for expanded clones.

j_call: TRBJ1-2
clone_size: .
d_call: .
v_call: TRBV5-6
cdr3_nt: TGTGCCAGCAGCTTGCGCAGGGCGCGTGGCTACACCTTC
cdr3_aa: CASSLRRARGYTF

j_call: TRBJ2-7
clone_size: .
d_call: TRBD1
v_call: TRBV28
cdr3_nt: TGTGCCAGCACCGGGACAGGACCCTACGAGCAGTACTTC
cdr3_aa: CASTGTGPYEQYF

j_call: TRBJ1-1
clone_size: many
d_call: .
v_call: TRBV11-2
cdr3_nt: TGTGCCAGCAGCCGAGACGGGGTTACCTACACTGAAGCTTTCTTT
cdr3_aa: CASSRDGVTYTEAFF

j_call: TRBJ2-1
clone_size: many
d_call: .
v_call: TRBV6-5
cdr3_nt: TGTGCCAGCAGTTACTTACTGGCGCGCCATGAGCAGTTCTTC
cdr3_aa: CASSYLLARHEQFF

j_call: TRBJ1-5
clone_size: many
d_call: TRBD1
v_call: TRBV7-2
cdr3_nt: TGTGCCAGCAGCCAACAGGGGAATCAGCCCCAGCATTTT
cdr3_aa: CASSQQGNQPQHF

j_call: TRBJ1-5
clone_size: many
d_call: TRBD1
v_call: TRBV20-1
cdr3_nt: TGCAGTGCCCTCCAGGGGGATCAGCCCCAGCATTTT
cdr3_aa: CSALQGDQPQHF

j_call: TRBJ2-5
clone_size: many
d_call: TRBD2
v_call: TRBV20-1
cdr3_nt: TGCAGTGCTAGAGTGACTAGCGGGAGCTCAGAGACCCAGTACTTC
cdr3_aa: CSARVTSGSSETQYF

j_call: TRBJ2-4
clone_size: few
d_call: TRBD2
v_call: TRBV4-2
cdr3_nt: TGTGCCAGCAGCCAAGACCGCGGTGGCGGGGGGTACTTC
cdr3_aa: CASSQDRGGGGYF

j_call: TRBJ2-3
clone_size: .
d_call: TRBD2
v_call: TRBV6-5
cdr3_nt: TGTGCCAGCAGTTCGGGAGCGGGAGTCGGGAGAGATACGCAGTATTTT
cdr3_aa: CASSSGAGVGRDTQYF

j_call: TRBJ2-1
clone_size: many
d_call: TRBD2
v_call: TRBV20-1
cdr3_nt: TGCAGTGCTACTAGTCCGGGACTAGCGGGTACTGAGCAGTTCTTC
cdr3_aa: CSATSPGLAGTEQFF

j_call: TRBJ1-1
clone_size: .
d_call: .
v_call: TRBV20-1
cdr3_nt: TGCAGTGCTTCCCGCTCCTCGGACAGGAACACTGAAGCTTTCTTT
cdr3_aa: CSASRSSDRNTEAFF

j_call: TRBJ2-1
clone_size: many
d_call: TRBD2
v_call: TRBV10-3
cdr3_nt: TGTGCCATCAGTGACAGACTAGCGGGGAGCTCCTACAATGAGCAGTTCTTC
cdr3_aa: CAISDRLAGSSYNEQFF

j_call: TRBJ2-3
clone_size: many
d_call: TRBD2
v_call: TRBV7-9
cdr3_nt: TGTGCCAGCAGCTACCTCGAGGGACTAGCGAGCACAGATACGCAGTATTTT
cdr3_aa: CASSYLEGLASTDTQYF

j_call: TRBJ2-1
clone_size: .
d_call: TRBD1
v_call: TRBV9
cdr3_nt: TGTGCCAGCAGCGTAGGACAGGGGGGGGGCAATGAGCAGTTCTTC
cdr3_aa: CASSVGQGGGNEQFF

j_call: TRBJ2-6
clone_size: few
d_call: .
v_call: TRBV24-1
cdr3_nt: TGTGCCACCAGTCCTTCTGGGGCCAACGTCCTGACTTTC
cdr3_aa: CATSPSGANVLTF

j_call: TRBJ2-3
clone_size: .
d_call: TRBD1
v_call: TRBV12-3/TRBV12-4
cdr3_nt: TGTGCCAGCAGTTTACTACAGGGGGTCACAGATACGCAGTATTTT
cdr3_aa: CASSLLQGVTDTQYF

j_call: TRBJ1-5
clone_size: few
d_call: .
v_call: TRBV6-5
cdr3_nt: TGTGCCAGCAGTTACTCAGTTGTACCGGAAGTCAATCAGCCCCAGCATTTT
cdr3_aa: CASSYSVVPEVNQPQHF

j_call: TRBJ2-7
clone_size: few
d_call: .
v_call: TRBV18
cdr3_nt: TGTGCCAGTAGGGGGGCCACCTACGAGCAGTACTTC
cdr3_aa: CASRGATYEQYF

j_call: TRBJ1-2
clone_size: many
d_call: .
v_call: TRBV6-1
cdr3_nt: TGTGCCAGCAGGAACAGCTTTCCTGGCAGGACGTATGAAGGCTACACCTTC
cdr3_aa: CASRNSFPGRTYEGYTF

j_call: TRBJ2-1
clone_size: few
d_call: .
v_call: TRBV20-1
cdr3_nt: TGCAGTGCTAGAGAAATGGGGGCCGGGAGCTCCTACAATGAGCAGTTCTTC
cdr3_aa: CSAREMGAGSSYNEQFF

j_call: TRBJ2-3
clone_size: .
d_call: TRBD1
v_call: TRBV7-2
cdr3_nt: TGTGCCAGCAGCTTAGTGGACAGGGGGCGCGGGACAGATACGCAGTATTTT
cdr3_aa: CASSLVDRGRGTDTQYF

j_call: TRBJ1-5
clone_size: few
d_call: .
v_call: TRBV4-3
cdr3_nt: TGCGCCAGCAGCCAAGATGTAAAGGGGAATCAGCCCCAGCATTTT
cdr3_aa: CASSQDVKGNQPQHF

j_call: TRBJ2-1
clone_size: few
d_call: TRBD1
v_call: TRBV12-3/TRBV12-4
cdr3_nt: TGTGCCAGCAGAGGGACAGGGGCGGGCTCCTACAATGAGCAGTTCTTC
cdr3_aa: CASRGTGAGSYNEQFF

j_call: TRBJ2-1
clone_size: .
d_call: TRBD1
v_call: TRBV7-9
cdr3_nt: TGTGCCAGCAGCTCGGGACAGGGCAGGGTTAATGAGCAGTTCTTC
cdr3_aa: CASSSGQGRVNEQFF

j_call: TRBJ1-5
clone_size: few
d_call: .
v_call: TRBV5-1
cdr3_nt: TGCGCCAGCAGCTTGGACGCCAATCAGCCCCAGCATTTT
cdr3_aa: CASSLDANQPQHF

j_call: TRBJ1-1
clone_size: few
d_call: .
v_call: TRBV7-9
cdr3_nt: TGTGCCAGCAGCTTAGAACGGACTCCAAGCGGAGCTTTCTTT
cdr3_aa: CASSLERTPSGAFF

j_call: TRBJ2-1
clone_size: .
d_call: .
v_call: TRBV20-1
cdr3_nt: TGCAGTGCTTGGGAGTCTTCCTACAATGAGCAGTTCTTC
cdr3_aa: CSAWESSYNEQFF

j_call: TRBJ2-3
clone_size: many
d_call: .
v_call: TRBV7-6
cdr3_nt: TGTGCCAGCAGCTTAATATCGGCAGATACGCAGTATTTT
cdr3_aa: CASSLISADTQYF

j_call: TRBJ2-3
clone_size: .
d_call: .
v_call: TRBV29-1
cdr3_nt: TGCAGCGTTGAGGGAGTCCGAACCACCATTATCGCTAGCACAGATACGCAGTATTTT
cdr3_aa: CSVEGVRTTIIASTDTQYF

j_call: TRBJ2-1
clone_size: many
d_call: TRBD1
v_call: TRBV5-1
cdr3_nt: TGCGCCAGCAGCCCTACAGGGGGTCTCTCCTACAATGAGCAGTTCTTC
cdr3_aa: CASSPTGGLSYNEQFF

j_call: TRBJ1-5
clone_size: few
d_call: TRBD1
v_call: TRBV6-2/TRBV6-3
cdr3_nt: TGTGCCAGCAGGAGGGGGCGCGGCGGGAGCAATCAGCCCCAGCATTTT
cdr3_aa: CASRRGRGGSNQPQHF

j_call: TRBJ2-3
clone_size: many
d_call: TRBD1
v_call: TRBV20-1
cdr3_nt: TGCAGTGCGAAGTTTGGGACAGGGGGCACAGATACGCAGTATTTT
cdr3_aa: CSAKFGTGGTDTQYF

j_call: TRBJ2-1
clone_size: many
d_call: TRBD1
v_call: TRBV12-3/TRBV12-4
cdr3_nt: TGTGCCAGCGGAAGGACAGGCAATGAGCAGTTCTTC
cdr3_aa: CASGRTGNEQFF

j_call: TRBJ1-1
clone_size: .
d_call: .
v_call: TRBV5-1
cdr3_nt: TGCGCCAGCAGCTTGGTGGGCCCTATGGCTGAAGCTTTCTTT
cdr3_aa: CASSLVGPMAEAFF

j_call: TRBJ2-3
clone_size: .
d_call: TRBD2
v_call: TRBV9
cdr3_nt: TGTGCCAGCAGCGAGGGGACTAGCGGGTCGAGAGATACGCAGTATTTT
cdr3_aa: CASSEGTSGSRDTQYF

j_call: TRBJ1-5
clone_size: .
d_call: .
v_call: TRBV20-1
cdr3_nt: TGCAGTGCTGGAAATGAGTGGGGCAATCAGCCCCAGCATTTT
cdr3_aa: CSAGNEWGNQPQHF

j_call: TRBJ1-1
clone_size: few
d_call: .
v_call: TRBV7-2
cdr3_nt: TGTGCCAGCACCCCCTTGTTGAACACTGAAGCTTTCTTT
cdr3_aa: CASTPLLNTEAFF

j_call: TRBJ2-2
clone_size: .
d_call: .
v_call: TRBV6-2/TRBV6-3
cdr3_nt: TGTGCCAGCAGTTACTGGGGCGCCGAGCGCGGGGAGCTGTTTTTT
cdr3_aa: CASSYWGAERGELFF

j_call: TRBJ2-7
clone_size: many
d_call: .
v_call: TRBV7-9
cdr3_nt: TGTGCCAGCAGCTTAGCGATCGACAGCTTAAGCTCCTACGAGCAGTACTTC
cdr3_aa: CASSLAIDSLSSYEQYF

j_call: TRBJ2-4
clone_size: many
d_call: .
v_call: TRBV12-3/TRBV12-4
cdr3_nt: TGTGCCAGCAGTCCCGGGGCCTGGTGGGACATTCAGTACTTC
cdr3_aa: CASSPGAWWDIQYF

j_call: TRBJ2-7
clone_size: few
d_call: TRBD1
v_call: TRBV23-1
cdr3_nt: TGCGCCAGCAGTCAATCGTCCCCGGACAGGGCCACACTAGCCCACGAGCAGTACTTC
cdr3_aa: CASSQSSPDRATLAHEQYF

j_call: TRBJ1-2
clone_size: many
d_call: .
v_call: TRBV12-3/TRBV12-4
cdr3_nt: TGTGCCAGCAGCCATGGACAAGTCTATGGCTACACCTTC
cdr3_aa: CASSHGQVYGYTF

j_call: TRBJ2-1
clone_size: few
d_call: .
v_call: TRBV11-2
cdr3_nt: TGTGCCAGCAGCTTAGGTTCTGGGGGCCACAATGAGCAGTTCTTC
cdr3_aa: CASSLGSGGHNEQFF

j_call: TRBJ2-7
clone_size: .
d_call: .
v_call: TRBV6-2/TRBV6-3
cdr3_nt: TGTGCCAGCAGTTATCCGGCGGGTTCCCCTCCCGAGCAGTACTTC
cdr3_aa: CASSYPAGSPPEQYF

j_call: TRBJ2-1
clone_size: many
d_call: TRBD2
v_call: TRBV6-2/TRBV6-3
cdr3_nt: TGTGCCAGCAGGCGTAGCGGGGGGTCCCACAATGAGCAGTTCTTC
cdr3_aa: CASRRSGGSHNEQFF

j_call: TRBJ1-2
clone_size: .
d_call: .
v_call: TRBV4-3
cdr3_nt: TGCGCCAGCAGCCAAGATTGGGGAGAGGTTTTGAGGGGCTACACCTTC
cdr3_aa: CASSQDWGEVLRGYTF

j_call: TRBJ2-1
clone_size: many
d_call: TRBD2
v_call: TRBV5-1
cdr3_nt: TGCGCCAGCAGCAGGACCGGGACTAGCGGGGCGTGGGTTGAGCAGTTCTTC
cdr3_aa: CASSRTGTSGAWVEQFF

j_call: TRBJ2-1
clone_size: many
d_call: TRBD2
v_call: TRBV5-1
cdr3_nt: TGCGCCAGCAGCCCTCCCGGGACTAGGGGTTACAATGAGCAGTTCTTC
cdr3_aa: CASSPPGTRGYNEQFF

j_call: TRBJ1-1
clone_size: many
d_call: .
v_call: TRBV2
cdr3_nt: TGTGCCAGCAGTGACATTGGTGGCAGGGTCAACACTGAAGCTTTCTTT
cdr3_aa: CASSDIGGRVNTEAFF

j_call: TRBJ2-3
clone_size: .
d_call: TRBD2
v_call: TRBV30
cdr3_nt: TGTGCTTGGACTAGCGGTAGCACAGATACGCAGTATTTT
cdr3_aa: CAWTSGSTDTQYF

j_call: TRBJ1-2
clone_size: many
d_call: .
v_call: TRBV29-1
cdr3_nt: TGCAGCGTTACCCCGCGGCTGGGGGCGGTGGGCTACACCTTC
cdr3_aa: CSVTPRLGAVGYTF

j_call: TRBJ2-7
clone_size: .
d_call: .
v_call: TRBV6-1
cdr3_nt: TGTGCCAGCGGTATCGCAGGGAATGTGAACGAGCAGTACTTC
cdr3_aa: CASGIAGNVNEQYF

j_call: TRBJ1-2
clone_size: .
d_call: .
v_call: TRBV20-1
cdr3_nt: TGCAGTGCTAGAAACAACAGGGTCCGCTATGGCTACACCTTC
cdr3_aa: CSARNNRVRYGYTF

j_call: TRBJ2-7
clone_size: few
d_call: TRBD2
v_call: TRBV12-3/TRBV12-4
cdr3_nt: TGTGCCAGCAGTTTAAGGGGGACTAGCGGGTACAGGAGCTCCTACGAGCAGTACTTC
cdr3_aa: CASSLRGTSGYRSSYEQYF

j_call: TRBJ2-3
clone_size: few
d_call: TRBD1
v_call: TRBV6-5
cdr3_nt: TGTGCCAGCAGGTTAACAGGGGGGACGCAGTATTTT
cdr3_aa: CASRLTGGTQYF

j_call: TRBJ2-1
clone_size: .
d_call: .
v_call: TRBV20-1
cdr3_nt: TGCAGTGCTAGAGGGCTAGCCGACAATGAGCAGTTCTTC
cdr3_aa: CSARGLADNEQFF

j_call: TRBJ2-3
clone_size: .
d_call: .
v_call: TRBV20-1
cdr3_nt: TGCACTGCCCCGGACTGGGGGAGAAGCACAGATACGCAGTATTTT
cdr3_aa: CTAPDWGRSTDTQYF